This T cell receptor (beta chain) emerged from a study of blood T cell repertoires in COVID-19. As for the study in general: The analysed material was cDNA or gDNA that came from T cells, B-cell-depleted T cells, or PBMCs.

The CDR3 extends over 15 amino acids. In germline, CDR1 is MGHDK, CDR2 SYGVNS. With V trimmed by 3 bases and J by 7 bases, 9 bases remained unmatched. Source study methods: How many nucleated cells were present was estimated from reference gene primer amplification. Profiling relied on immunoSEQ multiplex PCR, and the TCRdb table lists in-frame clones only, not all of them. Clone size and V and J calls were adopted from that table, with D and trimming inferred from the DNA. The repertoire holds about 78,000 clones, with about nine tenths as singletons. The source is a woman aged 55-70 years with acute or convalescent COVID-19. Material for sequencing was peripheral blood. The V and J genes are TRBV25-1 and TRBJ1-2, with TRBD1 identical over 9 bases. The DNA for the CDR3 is TGTGCCAGCAGTGACCCCGGGACAGGGATGGGTGGCTACACCTTC. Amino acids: CASSDPGTGMGGYTF.